The TCR beta chain under discussion was sequenced for a study of vaccination and CD4 T cells after COVID-19. With regard to this clonotype: Its antigen remains unidentified.

At the Johns Hopkins FTIC core, DNA taken from cultured CD4+ T cells was sequenced by way of the Oncomine TCR Beta short-read assay. One entry per CDR3 protein, called by TCRdb with MiXCR from the PCR reads. The sample records about 14,000 distinct CDR3 sequences, around 50% being singletons. The treatment was: roughly 10-day PBMC culture with coronavirus spike peptide pools or control peptides (ViraFEST assay). Trimming pared 0 bases from V and 7 bases from J, leaving 10 bases between. Germline V gene data show CDR1 as MNHEY and CDR2 as SVGAGI. CDR3 size: 14 residues. Study-level results: Spike mono-reactivity was found in 304 of the 307 vaccine-specific clones identified in convalescent patients.

The rearrangement uses TRBV6-5 and TRBJ2-1; no definite D call. This sequence originates from a human donor who had recovered from COVID-19. Sequencing was performed on CD4+ T cells from blood, cultured in vitro. CDR3 region: CASSYSKEWNEQFF. DNA of the CDR3: TGTGCCAGCAGTTACTCCAAGGAGTGGAATGAGCAGTTCTTC.